Each of the 10 T cell receptor beta chains below was sequenced from the same sample in a study of CD8 T cells in ankylosing spondylitis. TCRdb reprocessed the 5' RACE reads with MiXCR, giving one entry per CDR3 protein. Of roughly 200,000 distinct CDR3 sequences listed, around 25% are singletons. Sequencing input: blood, either unsorted or a sorted T cell fraction (not recorded which). The source is a male donor with ankylosing spondylitis or in good health (not recorded which).

This clonotype was picked up a small number of times. The chain has TRBV25-1 and TRBJ1-6, with D possibly matching TRBD1 (6 bases). V lost 6 bases and J 5 bases, leaving 14 bases between the germline ends. This CDR3 is built from 15 residues. Germline CDR1 MGHDK, CDR2 SYGVNS. This CDR3 reads CASRDDRFNNSPLHF. The CDR3 region has the DNA TGTGCCAGCAGGGACGACAGGTTCAATAATTCACCCCTCCACTTT.

This clonotype was seen more than once but under ten times. The gene calls are TRBV29-1 and TRBJ2-5, with 10 bases fitting TRBD2. CDR3 length: 14 residues. From germline, CDR1 is SQVTM and CDR2 ANQGSEA. Trimming at V came to 3 bases and at J to 4 bases, leaving 5 bases not matched to a gene. The CDR3 loop is CSVEGLARGETQYF. The CDR3 DNA sequence: TGCAGCGTTGAGGGACTAGCGAGGGGAGAGACCCAGTACTTC.

Details on this clonotype: This may be a read error: a much more frequent sequence differs by one nucleotide. This sequence joins TRBV12-3 or TRBV12-4 and TRBJ1-5, with 7 bases matching TRBD1. The junction had 10 bases not matched to a gene; V was cut back by 5 bases and J by 6 bases. This CDR3 has 15 residues. The CDR3 coding sequence is TGTGCCAGCAGTCAGGGGGGCGAGGGGGGTCAGCCCCAGCATTTT. Protein product: CASSQGGEGGQPQHF.

The chain uses TRBV20-1 and TRBJ1-2; 8 bases are a match to TRBD1. The V and J ends lost 5 bases and 5 bases, in that order; junction bases with no gene match: 4. CDR3 size: 12 residues. The germline CDR1 and CDR2 sequences are DFQATT and SNEGSKA (reference sequence). The CDR3 sequence: CSAQGQGYGYTF. The CDR3 region has the DNA TGCAGTGCTCAAGGACAGGGATATGGCTACACCTTC.

The rearrangement links TRBV6-8 to TRBJ1-1; TRBD1 is a possible D gene (5 bases). Germline V gives CDR1 MNHGY, CDR2 SAAAGT. This CDR3 has 15 amino acids. Deletions cut 6 bases from V and 4 bases from J, with 18 bases between. The CDR3 protein is CASRRQGVRSTEAFF. The CDR3, as DNA: TGTGCCAGCAGGAGACAAGGGGTGCGTAGCACTGAAGCTTTCTTT.

The V call is TRBV12-3 or TRBV12-4, the J call TRBJ1-1; D is perhaps TRBD1 (6 bases). With 2 bases removed from V and 2 bases from J, the gap between germline ends came to 9 bases. The CDR3 extends over 14 amino acids. CDR3 sequence: CASSLTQGNTEAFF. The DNA for the CDR3 is TGTGCCAGCAGTTTAACACAGGGAAACACTGAAGCTTTCTTT.

This clonotype was detected many times. The CDR3 DNA reads TGTGCCAGCAGCGTGAAAACAGATACGCAGTATTTT. Its translation is CASSVKTDTQYF. The genes are TRBV5-4 and TRBJ2-3; D uncertain. CDR3 size: 12 residues. V lost 4 bases to trimming and J lost 3 bases, with 6 bases between them. CDR1 and CDR2 from the germline V gene are SGHNT and YYREEE (reference sequence).

Remarks on this clonotype: At one end, the junction sequence differs from germline, possibly due to a read error. The V call is TRBV20-1, the J call TRBJ2-1; 9 positions match TRBD2. This CDR3 is 18 amino acids long. Germline-derived CDR1 and CDR2 are DFQATT and SNEGSKA (reference sequence). The CDR3 nucleotides are TGCTGTGCCCAGGCTGCGGGAGGGGACTCCGGCTCCTACAATGAGCAGTTCTTC. Residues: CCAQAAGGDSGSYNEQFF.

This rearrangement joins TRBV2 to TRBJ1-1; D unresolved. The CDR3 length is 11 residues. Germline V gene data show CDR1 as SNHLY and CDR2 as FYNNEI. V was pared by 3 bases and J by 11 bases, with 10 bases between. DNA for the CDR3: TGTGCCAGCAGTGACATGGAGGTGGCTTTCTTT. This sequence encodes CASSDMEVAFF.

In its sample, this clonotype was seen many times. This sequence joins TRBV4-2 and TRBJ2-7; possibly TRBD1 for D (6 bases). This CDR3 is built from 14 residues. The V end was cut by 0 bases, the J end by 7 bases, with 13 bases between. Per germline, CDR1 LGHNA and CDR2 YNFKEQ. As DNA, the CDR3 is TGTGCCAGCAGCCAAGAATACAGGGCTGGGGAGCAGTACTTC. Protein product: CASSQEYRAGEQYF.